What follows is one T cell receptor beta chain and its context. Its target is unknown. Produced via immunoSEQ multiplex PCR; TCRdb's table is partial and in-frame only. The sample records about 190,000 clones, roughly 92% being singletons. Germline lookup yields CDR1 GTSNPN and CDR2 SVGIG (reference sequence). The V segment lost 3 bases and the J segment 5 bases; nucleotides outside the gene matches: 6. The CDR3 has 13 amino acids. This sample stems from a study of T cell responses to AZD1222 COVID-19 vaccine. Notes on the study in general: The study reported that nearly half of spike-specific TCRs target unmutated variant regions. Scientists sampled the repertoires only once the peak T cell response had passed. Spike-specific TCRs gained breadth and depth after people received two AZD1222 doses.

This TCR derives from an adult in good health. The V and J genes are TRBV30 and TRBJ1-2, with 7 nucleotides matching TRBD1. The sample was peripheral blood, taken on day 0 of AZD1222 vaccination. The DNA of the CDR3 is TGTGCCTGGAGATCAGGGGGGGGATATGGCTACACCTTC. It translates to CAWRSGGGYGYTF.